A single sample is the source of the 16 T cell receptor beta chains below, sequenced in a study of somatic mutations in cytotoxic T cells in rheumatoid arthritis. TCRdb's copy holds only in-frame clones and misses some; the assay was immunoSEQ multiplex PCR. The sample has under 7,500 clones; 80% to 90% are singletons. Material for sequencing was CD8+ T cells sorted from blood. Receptors were obtained from a woman aged 70-85 years with rheumatoid arthritis.

The rearrangement joins TRBV7-2 to TRBJ2-7; no reliable D call. The CDR3 has 13 residues. Germline V CDR1 and CDR2: SGHTA, FQGNSA. V lost 1 base, J lost 3 bases, and 7 bases lay in between. CDR3 in DNA: TGTGCCAGCAGCTTAGGAATCTACTACGAGCAGTACTTC. Protein sequence: CASSLGIYYEQYF.

This clone rates as large. The gene calls are TRBV11-3 and TRBJ2-1; 8 bases line up with TRBD1. V dropped 5 bases and J dropped 0; count of bases not matched to a gene: 3. The length of the CDR3 is 15 residues. From germline, CDR1 is SGHNT and CDR2 YENEEA. Here the CDR3 reads CASSIGTGSYNEQFF. The CDR3 DNA reads as TGTGCCAGCAGCATCGGGACAGGCTCCTACAATGAGCAGTTCTTC.

The V call is TRBV9, the J call TRBJ1-2; 9 bases fit TRBD1. The CDR3 is 20 residues long. CDR1 and CDR2 from the germline V gene are SGDLS and YYNGEE. The junction had 22 bases not matched to a gene; V was cut back by 4 bases and J by 3 bases. CDR3 nucleotide sequence: TGTGCCAGCAGCTTAACGAAAAAAACCCCCGGGACAGGGCGCTACTATGGCTACACCTTC. Amino acid sequence: CASSLTKKTPGTGRYYGYTF.

The CDR3 loop reads CSVENSWGGADEQYF. CDR3 DNA: TGCAGCGTTGAAAATTCTTGGGGGGGGGCCGACGAGCAGTACTTC. V is TRBV29-1 and J is TRBJ2-7, with D perhaps matching TRBD2 (7 bases). V was shortened by 2 bases and J by 5 bases, with 19 bases between the two germline ends. Germline CDR1 reads SQVTM; CDR2 reads ANQGSEA. The CDR3 sequence is 15 residues long.

This sequence joins TRBV9 and TRBJ2-1; TRBD2 matches 9 bases. V shed 1 base, J shed 6 bases, and the junction held 5 bases outside the gene matches. The V gene's germline CDR1 is SGDLS and CDR2 YYNGEE. This CDR3 contains 15 residues. The CDR3: CASSVIAAGGNEQFF. CDR3 bases: TGTGCCAGCAGCGTAATCGCAGCGGGGGGCAATGAGCAGTTCTTC.

A single count supports this clone. The chain couples TRBV4-1 to TRBJ2-1, with TRBD2 matching over 10 bases. Per germline, CDR1 MGHRA and CDR2 YSYEKL. V shed 0 bases, J shed 5 bases, and the junction held 10 bases outside the gene matches. The CDR3 extends over 18 amino acids. CDR3 coding DNA: TGCGCCAGCAGCCAAGATTGGACGAGCGGGAGGGGAGACAATGAGCAGTTCTTC. Residues: CASSQDWTSGRGDNEQFF.

The genes are TRBV9 and TRBJ2-1; TRBD2 matches at 9 bases. This CDR3 has 15 amino acids. With 0 bases clipped from V and 6 bases from J, the junction kept 4 bases outside the gene matches. CDR1 and CDR2 (germline): SGDLS, YYNGEE. This chain's CDR3 is CASSVASGVINEQFF. CDR3 DNA: TGTGCCAGCAGCGTAGCTAGCGGGGTCATCAATGAGCAGTTCTTC.

The rearrangement joins TRBV7-9 to TRBJ2-5; D may be TRBD2 (5 bases). V lost 2 bases and J 1 base, leaving 11 bases between the germline ends. Germline values: CDR1 SEHNR, CDR2 FQNEAQ (reference sequence). This CDR3 comprises 15 residues. The CDR3 DNA is TGTGCCAGCAGCTTACTCTGGAGGATCCAAGAGACCCAGTACTTC. Translated: CASSLLWRIQETQYF.

V and J are TRBV5-4 and TRBJ2-5, with 9 nucleotides matching TRBD1. The CDR3 runs 12 residues. Trimming cost V 3 bases and J 10 bases; bases outside gene matches: 4. Germline lookup yields CDR1 SGHNT and CDR2 YYREEE (reference sequence). CDR3 sequence reads: CASSWRQGDQYF. The CDR3 region has the DNA TGTGCCAGCAGCTGGCGACAGGGGGACCAGTACTTC.

This clone came up a few times. The J gene is TRBJ2-1, the V gene TRBV27, with TRBD2 matching over 14 bases. The CDR3 runs 17 residues. Per germline, CDR1 MNHEY and CDR2 SMNVEV (reference sequence). V lost 1 base to trimming and J lost 4 bases; unmatched junction nucleotides: 3. CDR3 in DNA: TGTGCCAGCAGTTTATTCGGACTAGCGGGGGGTTACAATGAGCAGTTCTTC. It translates to CASSLFGLAGGYNEQFF.

The chain is built from TRBV6-4 and TRBJ1-3; D is ambiguous. The CDR3 covers 14 residues. Deletions cut 6 bases from V and 0 bases from J, with 9 bases between. Germline-derived CDR1 and CDR2 are MRHNA and SNTAGT. The CDR3 region is CASSKTFSGNTIYF. CDR3 DNA: TGTGCCAGCAGCAAGACTTTCTCTGGAAACACCATATATTTT.

The V gene is TRBV4-3, the J gene TRBJ1-5; tentative D call: TRBD1 (6 bases). V was clipped by 0 bases and J by 6 bases, with 12 bases between them. The CDR3 has 15 residues. CDR1 LGHNA and CDR2 YSLEER come from the germline V gene. CDR3 loop: CASSQDRGSSQPQHF. The CDR3, as DNA: TGCGCCAGCAGCCAAGACAGGGGATCAAGTCAGCCCCAGCATTTT.

The genes are TRBV5-5 and TRBJ2-1; possible D gene TRBD1, 5 bases. The CDR3 length is 16 residues. V dropped 4 bases and J dropped 2 bases, with 16 bases sitting between them. Germline values: CDR1 SGHKS, CDR2 YYEKEE (reference sequence). CDR3 sequence reads: CASSPWGRPTYNEQFF. In DNA form, the CDR3 reads TGTGCCAGCAGCCCCTGGGGCAGACCCACCTACAATGAGCAGTTCTTC.

The chain links TRBV10-3 to TRBJ2-7, with 7 bases fitting TRBD2. This CDR3 has 14 amino acids. Germline V CDR1 and CDR2: ENHRY, SYGVKD. The J segment lost 0 bases and the V segment lost 6 bases, leaving 5 bases of the junction unmatched. The chain's CDR3 is CAISPASGSYEQYF. CDR3 nucleotides: TGTGCCATCAGCCCGGCTAGCGGCTCCTACGAGCAGTACTTC.

J is TRBJ2-1 and V is TRBV30; TRBD2 aligns across 7 bases. This CDR3 spans 12 amino acids. Germline V gene data show CDR1 as GTSNPN and CDR2 as SVGIG (reference sequence). V dropped 8 bases and J dropped 5; count of bases not matched to a gene: 6. The CDR3 region has the DNA TGTGCCCAAGGGGAGGGGAACAATGAGCAGTTCTTC. Protein sequence: CAQGEGNNEQFF.

The V call is TRBV21-1, the J call TRBJ1-4; the D call TRBD1 from the table was never checked on the DNA. TRBV21-1 is a pseudogene. The CDR3 runs 15 residues. The CDR3 here is CASSTPGQINEKLFF. In DNA, the CDR3 is TGTGCCAGCAGCACCCCCGGACAAATTAATGAAAAACTGTTTTTT.